This T cell receptor (beta chain) is from a study of blood T cell repertoires in COVID-19 (dated by TCRdb to 2019 to 2021). Regarding the research as a whole: Collaborator samples came from the United States, Italy and Spain and covered acute and convalescent phases of COVID-19. The prospective study material was composed of cDNA or gDNA derived from T cells, B-cell-depleted T cells, or PBMCs. Deeply sampled blood TCRbeta repertoires from subjects exposed to, actively infected with, or recovered from COVID-19 were included in the dataset. The repertoires were released in a freely available public database intended as a resource for research on the immune response to SARS-CoV-2. Samples came from the ongoing ImmuneRACE study (first 160 participants) plus 1,254 subjects from 6 global collaborators. Sample metadata almost always included a de-identified subject ID, COVID-19 status, age in years and sex. Where available, HLA class I and class II types were taken from metadata supplied by the sample provider and were not determined by assay-based typing.

A second Seattle source provided samples from volunteer blood donors who had recovered from COVID-19. Whole blood was collected in K2EDTA tubes by collaborating institutions according to the institutions' own protocols. For TCRbeta analysis, collaborator samples were shipped as frozen whole blood, as isolated PBMCs, or as DNA extracted from either sample type. The V end gives up 0 bases and the J end 3 bases, leaving 3 bases in the junction not matched to a gene. As encoded in the germline V gene, CDR1 is SGHRS while CDR2 is YFSETQ. The CDR3 starts with the cysteine, ends with the phenylalanine, and has 15 residues. Here the CDR3 DNA is all that survives: 45 bases in frame from base 1. As regards this clone: This receptor's antigen is unknown. No much larger clone is present one base from it, and per-base qualities are unavailable.

Here is what the overall study found, with its caveats: Clinical and demographic metadata were provided uncurated, with the amount varying by source and participant.

The immunoSEQ Assay, a bias-controlled multiplex PCR, was used to amplify TCRbeta CDR3 regions from genomic DNA. On the study's bioinformatics: Within the assay, amplification of reference gene primers was used to estimate how many nucleated cells each sample contained. Sequence reads were collapsed and filtered to measure the absolute abundance of every unique TCRbeta CDR3 rearrangement. Productive Simpson clonality was computed per sample as the square root of Simpson's diversity index over productive rearrangements. This is the immuneACCESS table as TCRdb keeps it, with only in-frame sequences that have V and J called. A part of the clones is gone; compared with another copy, unresolved V genes explain less than half, and the rest is unexplained. D and trimming were read from the DNA, whereas the V and J calls and clone size are those reported in that table. The table for this sample lists roughly 150,000 clones; 85% to 90% of them were counted only once. The ten top clones hold roughly 2% of the sample.

The rearranged chain carries TRBV5-1 and TRBJ1-1, and 9 bases in between align with TRBD1. The sequenced sample was peripheral blood. This clonotype was sampled from a man aged 50 to 59 who had recovered from COVID-19. This receptor has the CDR3 CASSLVGDRDTEAFF. The base sequence is TGCGCCAGCAGCTTGGTAGGGGACAGGGACACTGAAGCTTTCTTT.